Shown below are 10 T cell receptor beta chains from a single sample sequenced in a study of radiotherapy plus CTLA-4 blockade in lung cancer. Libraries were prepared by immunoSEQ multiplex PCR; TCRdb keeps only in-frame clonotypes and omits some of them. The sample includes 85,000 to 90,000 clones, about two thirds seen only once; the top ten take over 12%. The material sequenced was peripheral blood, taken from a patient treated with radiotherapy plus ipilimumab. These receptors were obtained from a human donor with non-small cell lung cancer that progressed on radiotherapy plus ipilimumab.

The CDR3 DNA reads TGTGCCAGCAGCCGCCGGGAGGAGAAAACTGAAGCTTTCTTT. This translates into CASSRREEKTEAFF. The rearrangement uses TRBV7-8 and TRBJ1-1, with unresolved D. This CDR3 region has 14 residues. V was cut by 5 bases and J by 5 bases, with 15 bases left in between. Germline CDR1 reads SGHVS; CDR2 reads FQNEAQ.

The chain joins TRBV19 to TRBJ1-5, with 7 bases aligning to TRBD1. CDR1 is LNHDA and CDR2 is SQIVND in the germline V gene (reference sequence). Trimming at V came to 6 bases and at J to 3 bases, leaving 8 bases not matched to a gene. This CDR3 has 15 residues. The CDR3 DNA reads TGTGCCAGTAGATTCCCAGGACAGGTCAATCAGCCCCAGCATTTT. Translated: CASRFPGQVNQPQHF.

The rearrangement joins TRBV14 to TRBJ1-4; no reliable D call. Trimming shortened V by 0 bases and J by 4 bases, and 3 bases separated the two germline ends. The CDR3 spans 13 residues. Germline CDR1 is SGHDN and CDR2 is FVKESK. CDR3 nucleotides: TGTGCCAGCAGCCAAGATTTTAATGAAAAACTGTTTTTT. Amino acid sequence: CASSQDFNEKLFF. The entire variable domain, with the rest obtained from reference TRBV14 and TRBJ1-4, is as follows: EAGVTQFPSHSVIEKGQTVTLRCDPISGHDNLYWYRRVMGKEIKFLLHFVKESKQDESGMPNNRFLAERTGGTYSTLKVQPAELEDSGVYFCASSQDFNEKLFFGSGTQLSVL.

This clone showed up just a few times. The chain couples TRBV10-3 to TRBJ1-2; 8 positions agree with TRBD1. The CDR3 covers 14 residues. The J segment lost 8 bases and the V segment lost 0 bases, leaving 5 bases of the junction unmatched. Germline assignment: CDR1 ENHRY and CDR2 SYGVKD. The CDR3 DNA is TGTGCCATCAGTGAGTCGAGTGCAGGGGGCGGCTACACCTTC. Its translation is CAISESSAGGGYTF.

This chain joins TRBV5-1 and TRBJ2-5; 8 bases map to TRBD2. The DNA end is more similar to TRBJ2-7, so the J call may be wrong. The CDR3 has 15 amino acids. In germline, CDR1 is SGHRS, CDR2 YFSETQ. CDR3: CASKLDGGRTYEQYF. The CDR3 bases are TGCGCCAGCAAGCTTGATGGCGGGAGGACCTACGAGCAGTACTTC.

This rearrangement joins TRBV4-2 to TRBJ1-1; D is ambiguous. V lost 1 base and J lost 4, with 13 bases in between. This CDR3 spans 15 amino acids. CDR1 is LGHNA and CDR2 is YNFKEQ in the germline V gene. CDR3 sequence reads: CASSQVTHPSTEAFF. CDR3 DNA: TGTGCCAGCAGCCAAGTGACACACCCCAGCACTGAAGCTTTCTTT.

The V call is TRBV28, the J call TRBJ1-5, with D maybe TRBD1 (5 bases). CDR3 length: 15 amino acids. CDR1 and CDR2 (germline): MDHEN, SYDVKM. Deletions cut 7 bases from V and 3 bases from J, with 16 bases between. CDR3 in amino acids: CASIVGGSNNQPQHF. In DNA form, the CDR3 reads TGTGCCAGCATCGTCGGGGGGTCGAACAATCAGCCCCAGCATTTT.

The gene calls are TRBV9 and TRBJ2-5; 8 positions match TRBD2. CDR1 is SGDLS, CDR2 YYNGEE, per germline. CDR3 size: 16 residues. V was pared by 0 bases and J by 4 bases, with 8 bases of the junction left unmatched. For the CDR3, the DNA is TGTGCCAGCAGCGTAGGGGGAGCGGGAGAGGGAGAGACCCAGTACTTC. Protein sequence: CASSVGGAGEGETQYF.

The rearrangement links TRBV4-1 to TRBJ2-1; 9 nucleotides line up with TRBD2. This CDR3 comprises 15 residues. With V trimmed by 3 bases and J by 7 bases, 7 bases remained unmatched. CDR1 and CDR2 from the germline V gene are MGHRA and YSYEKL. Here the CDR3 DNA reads TGCGCCAGCAGCCACCCCGGCGGGGGGGGGAATGAGCAGTTCTTC. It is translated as CASSHPGGGGNEQFF.

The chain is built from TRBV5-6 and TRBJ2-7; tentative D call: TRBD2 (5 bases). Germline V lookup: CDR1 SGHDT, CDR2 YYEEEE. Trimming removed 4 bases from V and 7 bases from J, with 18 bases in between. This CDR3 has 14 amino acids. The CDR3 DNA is TGTGCCAGCAGCGCCGCGGGTGGGCCCTCTGAGCAGTACTTC. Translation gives CASSAAGGPSEQYF.